A single T cell receptor beta chain is shown here with its context. The sample comes from a study of blood T cell repertoires in COVID-19. Study-wide background: The United States, Italy and Spain provided the acute and convalescent COVID-19 samples. In each case, the material was cDNA or gDNA derived from T cells, B-cell-depleted T cells, or PBMCs.

Losses at the gene ends were 4 bases for V and 3 bases for J; bases not matched to a gene: 4. The CDR3 has 15 amino acids. Germline V gives CDR1 MNHEY, CDR2 SVGEGT. Per the study methods: How many nucleated cells were present was estimated from reference gene primer amplification. Profiled with immunoSEQ multiplex PCR; TCRdb holds only in-frame clones, not every one. That table furnishes V, J and clone size, whereas the DNA furnished D and trimming. The table shows approximately 200,000 clones, with roughly 80% occurring only once. The receptor comes from a woman between 40 and 50 years old with acute COVID-19. This chain connects TRBV6-2 or TRBV6-3 to TRBJ2-2; 8 bases agree with TRBD1. Sample: PBMCs or T cells enriched from blood (not recorded which). The CDR3 here is CASSFGQGYTGELFF. The CDR3 coding sequence is TGTGCCAGCAGTTTCGGACAGGGATACACCGGGGAGCTGTTTTTT.